These T cell receptor beta chains were read from a single sample in a study of T cell changes during pregnancy in multiple sclerosis. TCRdb's copy holds only in-frame clones and misses some; the assay was immunoSEQ multiplex PCR. The top ten hold 0.45% to 0.75% of the sample, which has around 55,000 clones, 75% to 90% seen once. Here the sequenced sample was CD4+ T cells from peripheral blood mononuclear cells, taken in the first trimester of pregnancy. These receptors were obtained from a female donor with multiple sclerosis, enrolled in a pregnancy study. CDR3s leave out the opening cysteine and the closing phenylalanine or tryptophan. Fields, in order: V gene, clone size, J gene, CDR3 protein. The size of a clone is reported for some rows only, either as once, few or many, or as a class for expanded clones.

V gene: TRBV5-1
clone size: -
J gene: TRBJ2-1
CDR3 protein: ASRLAGPVFSLAVNNEQF

V gene: TRBV14
clone size: few
J gene: TRBJ2-7
CDR3 protein: ASSQDSTFSQVSYEQY

V gene: TRBV6-5
clone size: -
J gene: TRBJ1-2
CDR3 protein: ASSAIRGPYGYT

V gene: TRBV5-6
clone size: once
J gene: TRBJ2-7
CDR3 protein: AGSLRRSTAKPYEQY

V gene: TRBV2
clone size: once
J gene: TRBJ2-4
CDR3 protein: ASRQGQGDGIQY

V gene: TRBV2
clone size: few
J gene: TRBJ2-7
CDR3 protein: ANQRDRGNEQY

V gene: TRBV29-1
clone size: -
J gene: TRBJ1-2
CDR3 protein: SAGTGVGYT

V gene: TRBV4-1
clone size: once
J gene: TRBJ2-5
CDR3 protein: ASSRLLAGDGTQY

V gene: TRBV6-6
clone size: -
J gene: TRBJ2-3
CDR3 protein: ASKGQYITDTQY

V gene: TRBV2
clone size: once
J gene: TRBJ1-6
CDR3 protein: ASSRDRGNSPLH

V gene: TRBV19
clone size: -
J gene: TRBJ2-1
CDR3 protein: ASSSSGRTYNEQF

V gene: TRBV19
clone size: once
J gene: TRBJ1-3
CDR3 protein: ASSTGGSGNTIY

V gene: TRBV27
clone size: few
J gene: TRBJ1-6
CDR3 protein: ASSLGGYNSPLH

V gene: TRBV5-1
clone size: -
J gene: TRBJ2-4
CDR3 protein: ASSSTGEEGKNIQY

V gene: TRBV27
clone size: -
J gene: TRBJ2-7
CDR3 protein: ASSAGTSSLGEQY

V gene: TRBV7-2
clone size: once
J gene: TRBJ2-1
CDR3 protein: ASSLQRSYNEQF

V gene: TRBV6-5
clone size: -
J gene: TRBJ2-5
CDR3 protein: ASVGEGGPRTQY

V gene: TRBV5-1
clone size: -
J gene: TRBJ1-1
CDR3 protein: ASRVSSGNTEAF

V gene: TRBV28
clone size: -
J gene: TRBJ2-5
CDR3 protein: ASSLAGGMRETQY

V gene: TRBV6-1
clone size: once
J gene: TRBJ2-1
CDR3 protein: ASSGGLAGGHEQF

V gene: TRBV30
clone size: -
J gene: TRBJ1-3
CDR3 protein: AWSRSGFSRNTIY

V gene: TRBV5-1
clone size: -
J gene: TRBJ2-3
CDR3 protein: ASSFRQGNTDTQY

V gene: TRBV6-5
clone size: few
J gene: TRBJ1-2
CDR3 protein: ASSYSMGAGGYT

V gene: TRBV10-3
clone size: -
J gene: TRBJ1-1
CDR3 protein: AITGTGVSTEAF

V gene: TRBV9
clone size: once
J gene: TRBJ2-1
CDR3 protein: ASSVGGAGRNEQF

V gene: TRBV9
clone size: once
J gene: TRBJ2-3
CDR3 protein: ASSATSGITDTQY

V gene: TRBV7-7
clone size: -
J gene: TRBJ2-7
CDR3 protein: ASSLDEGPQREQY

V gene: TRBV6-5
clone size: -
J gene: TRBJ2-1
CDR3 protein: ASTPRGGTINEQF

V gene: TRBV4-1
clone size: -
J gene: TRBJ2-2
CDR3 protein: ASRREGGRTAGELF

V gene: TRBV27
clone size: -
J gene: TRBJ1-3
CDR3 protein: ASSLRGTGDSGNTIY

V gene: TRBV14
clone size: -
J gene: TRBJ2-4
CDR3 protein: ASSQVLAPRAKNIQY

V gene: TRBV5-1
clone size: -
J gene: TRBJ1-2
CDR3 protein: ASSLVGTDVIRYGYT

V gene: TRBV4-3
clone size: -
J gene: TRBJ2-1
CDR3 protein: ASSQGWTGVNEQF

V gene: TRBV27
clone size: -
J gene: TRBJ1-6
CDR3 protein: ASFRGRDRGSPLH

V gene: TRBV5-1
clone size: -
J gene: TRBJ2-1
CDR3 protein: ASSLRDRGNNEQF

V gene: TRBV28
clone size: -
J gene: TRBJ2-2
CDR3 protein: ASSPWGTGGHGELF

V gene: TRBV28
clone size: -
J gene: TRBJ1-2
CDR3 protein: ASSLGGQGYYGYT

V gene: TRBV28
clone size: -
J gene: TRBJ1-1
CDR3 protein: ASPLPQGPLTEAF

V gene: TRBV11-3
clone size: -
J gene: TRBJ1-1
CDR3 protein: ASSLAEQGRTEAF

V gene: TRBV25-1
clone size: -
J gene: TRBJ2-7
CDR3 protein: ASHRAGGYEQY

V gene: TRBV11-1
clone size: -
J gene: TRBJ1-2
CDR3 protein: ASSLQGTQYGYT

V gene: TRBV27
clone size: -
J gene: TRBJ2-1
CDR3 protein: ASSLVYPAGVGNEQF

V gene: TRBV4-3
clone size: -
J gene: TRBJ1-2
CDR3 protein: ASSQDNEFLLSYT

V gene: TRBV5-1
clone size: -
J gene: TRBJ2-1
CDR3 protein: ASSLASGGEGNEQF

V gene: TRBV19
clone size: once
J gene: TRBJ1-5
CDR3 protein: ASSIDPPRHQPQH

V gene: TRBV27
clone size: -
J gene: TRBJ2-2
CDR3 protein: ASSSRLAGAGELF

V gene: TRBV9
clone size: -
J gene: TRBJ2-1
CDR3 protein: ASSPGMGRVSSYNEQF

V gene: TRBV28
clone size: once
J gene: TRBJ2-7
CDR3 protein: ASSSVGGLGTYEQY

V gene: TRBV6-6
clone size: -
J gene: TRBJ1-1
CDR3 protein: ASKTGTETEAF

V gene: TRBV27
clone size: -
J gene: TRBJ1-1
CDR3 protein: ASSSRFTLNTEAF

V gene: TRBV11-1
clone size: -
J gene: TRBJ2-7
CDR3 protein: ASSLDTSYEQY

V gene: TRBV25-1
clone size: -
J gene: TRBJ1-1
CDR3 protein: ASWSGTEAF

V gene: TRBV5-1
clone size: -
J gene: TRBJ2-4
CDR3 protein: ASSITGTENIQY